A selection of T cell receptor beta chains follows, all from one sample in a study of blood T cells in healthy people across ages. MiXCR, applied by TCRdb to the 5' RACE reads, yields one record per CDR3 protein. The sample contains about 1.4 million distinct CDR3 sequences, approximately 59% of which appear only once. The material sequenced was blood. These receptors originate from a man aged 18 to 29 in good health. The CDR3 runs from the conserved cysteine through the conserved F or W. The order of the fields is J gene, clone size, V gene, CDR3 protein. The size field is filled for only some rows; it gives once, few, many or a size class.

TRBJ1-6,-,TRBV5-1,CASSPDTAGYSPLHF
TRBJ2-5,-,TRBV7-9,CASSLYLAFEETQYF
TRBJ1-2,-,TRBV20-1,CSASPVGQALCGCTF
TRBJ2-1,few,TRBV28,CASSLQGTYNEQFF
TRBJ1-2,-,TRBV2,CASSKTVGGYTF
-,-,TRBV7-2,CASSLEPGINEQYF
TRBJ2-7,-,TRBV20-1,CSADLRSGTSGAMSPYYEQYF
TRBJ1-5,-,TRBV4-2,CASSQGDDQPQHF
TRBJ1-4,-,TRBV11-2,CASSPSEGYVGPNEKLFF
TRBJ2-6,-,TRBV12-3/TRBV12-4,CARRTGYSGANVLTF
TRBJ2-5,-,TRBV13,CASSLGLAVFQETQYF
TRBJ2-3,-,TRBV12-3/TRBV12-4,CASSGDGNTQYF
TRBJ1-4,-,TRBV5-5,CASSLPPLGEKLFF
TRBJ2-3,few,TRBV3-1,CASSQEWTSTDTQYF
TRBJ1-4,-,TRBV14,CASSLWGSTNEKLFF
TRBJ1-2,once,TRBV7-9,CASSYNPGSGGDYGYTF
TRBJ1-2,-,TRBV27,CASSLYDRGKGYGYTF
TRBJ2-7,-,TRBV6-2/TRBV6-3,CASSYSLGSGASYEQYF
TRBJ2-3,-,TRBV29-1,CSVDPMGQGYTDTQYF
-,-,TRBV27,CASSLSRLAGDYEQYF
TRBJ1-1,-,TRBV7-2,CASSLDGGTPPLNTEAFF
TRBJ2-5,-,TRBV10-1,CASSDTGVPGETQYF
TRBJ2-3,few,TRBV27,CASRSPGTDTQYF
TRBJ2-5,few,TRBV6-5,CASSSPRETQYF
TRBJ2-1,-,TRBV20-1,CSARAGTGNNEQFF
TRBJ2-3,few,TRBV6-2/TRBV6-3,CASGGADTQYF
TRBJ2-7,few,TRBV20-1,CSAETGSEREQYF
TRBJ2-7,-,TRBV6-2/TRBV6-3,CASSWHPYEQYF